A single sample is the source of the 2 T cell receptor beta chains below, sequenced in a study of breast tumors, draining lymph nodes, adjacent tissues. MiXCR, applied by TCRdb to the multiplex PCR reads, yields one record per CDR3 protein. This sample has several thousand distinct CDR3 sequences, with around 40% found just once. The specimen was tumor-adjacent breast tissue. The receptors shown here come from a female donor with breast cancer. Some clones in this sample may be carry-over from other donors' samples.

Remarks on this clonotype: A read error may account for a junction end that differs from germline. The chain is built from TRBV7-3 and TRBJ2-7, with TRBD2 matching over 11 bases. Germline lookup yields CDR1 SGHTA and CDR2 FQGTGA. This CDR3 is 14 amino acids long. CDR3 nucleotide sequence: TGCGCCAGCAGCGGGACTAGCGGCTCCTACGAGCAGTACTTC. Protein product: CASSGTSGSYEQYF.

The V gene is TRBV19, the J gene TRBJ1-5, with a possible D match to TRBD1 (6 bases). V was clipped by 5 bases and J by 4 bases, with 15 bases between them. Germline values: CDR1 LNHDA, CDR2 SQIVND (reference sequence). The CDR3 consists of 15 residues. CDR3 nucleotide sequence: TGTGCCAGTAGTCAGGGGTCTTCGTCAAATCAGCCCCAGCATTTT. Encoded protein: CASSQGSSSNQPQHF. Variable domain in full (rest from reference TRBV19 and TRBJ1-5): DGGITQSPKYLFRKEGQNVTLSCEQNLNHDAMYWYRQDPGQGLRLIYYSQIVNDFQKGDIAEGYSVSREKKESFPLTVTSAQKNPTAFYLCASSQGSSSNQPQHFGDGTRLSIL.